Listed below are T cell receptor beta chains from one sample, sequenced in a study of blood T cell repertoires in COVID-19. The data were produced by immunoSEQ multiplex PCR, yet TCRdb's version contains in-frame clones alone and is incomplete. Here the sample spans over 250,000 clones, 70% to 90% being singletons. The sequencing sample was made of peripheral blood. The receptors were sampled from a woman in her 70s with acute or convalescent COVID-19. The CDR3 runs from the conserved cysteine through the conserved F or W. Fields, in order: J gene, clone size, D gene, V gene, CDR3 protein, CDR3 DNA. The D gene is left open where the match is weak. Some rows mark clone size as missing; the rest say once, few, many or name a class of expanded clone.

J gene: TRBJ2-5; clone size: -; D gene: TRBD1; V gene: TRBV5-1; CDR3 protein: CASSVQGWQETQYF; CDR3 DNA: TGCGCCAGCAGCGTACAGGGGTGGCAAGAGACCCAGTACTTC
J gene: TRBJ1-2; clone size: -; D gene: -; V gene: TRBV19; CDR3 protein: CASRSPPGHYGYTF; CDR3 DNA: TGTGCCAGTCGATCTCCACCGGGTCATTATGGCTACACCTTC
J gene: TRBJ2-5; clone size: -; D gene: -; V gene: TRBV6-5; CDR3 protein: CASSYPRGGTQYF; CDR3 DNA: TGTGCCAGCAGTTACCCGAGAGGGGGGACCCAGTACTTC
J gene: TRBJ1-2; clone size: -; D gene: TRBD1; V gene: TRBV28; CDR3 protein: CASSSGQGSTF; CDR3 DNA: TGTGCCAGCAGCTCGGGACAGGGGTCGACCTTC
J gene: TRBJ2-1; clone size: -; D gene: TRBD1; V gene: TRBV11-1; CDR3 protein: CASSFQGAVANEQFF; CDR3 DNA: TGTGCCAGCAGCTTCCAGGGGGCGGTTGCCAATGAGCAGTTCTTC
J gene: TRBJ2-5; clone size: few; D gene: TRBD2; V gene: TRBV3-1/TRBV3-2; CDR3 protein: CASSPPGRGQETQYF; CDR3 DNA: TGTGCCAGCAGCCCCCCAGGGAGGGGCCAAGAGACCCAGTACTTC
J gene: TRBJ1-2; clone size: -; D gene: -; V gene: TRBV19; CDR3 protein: CASSIASHGGNYGYTF; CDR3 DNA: TGTGCCAGTAGTATAGCTTCCCACGGAGGAAACTATGGCTACACCTTC
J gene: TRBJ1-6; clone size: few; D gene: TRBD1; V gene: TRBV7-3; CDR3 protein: CASSLGQKYSPLHF; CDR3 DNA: TGTGCCAGCAGCCTGGGACAGAAGTATTCACCCCTCCACTTT
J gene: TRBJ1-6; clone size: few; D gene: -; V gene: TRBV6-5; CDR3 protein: CASSSRQTSYNSPLHF; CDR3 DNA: TGTGCCAGCAGTTCACGACAGACCTCCTATAATTCACCCCTCCACTTT
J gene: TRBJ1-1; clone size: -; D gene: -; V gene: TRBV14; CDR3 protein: CASSQGGGAFF; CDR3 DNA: TGTGCCAGCAGCCAAGGGGGGGGAGCTTTCTTT
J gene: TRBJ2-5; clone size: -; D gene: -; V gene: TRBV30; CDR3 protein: CAWSPVSGETQYF; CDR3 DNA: TGTGCCTGGAGCCCAGTCTCGGGGGAGACCCAGTACTTC